This record concerns one T cell receptor beta chain sequence. Its recognized antigen is unknown. One junction end disagrees with the germline gene, perhaps due to a read error. This record comes from a study of cytomegalovirus exposure and HLA in healthy donors (TCRdb year 2017). At the level of the whole study: In an earlier analysis of 587 of the donors, less than 350 Gb of sequence data and just under 120 million unique TCR beta sequences from roughly 190 million T cells were reported. An early release covering more than 500 HLA-typed donors comprised roughly 300 gigabases of sequencing data and tens of millions of unique TCR sequences. Of the 398 genotyped donors, 70% to 90% were placed in the genetic ancestry cluster associated with self-reported Caucasian donors. The aim of the study was to test whether cataloging public T cell receptors could identify signatures of past pathogen exposure. The study profiled the T cell repertoires of hundreds of subjects by immunosequencing and related them to cytomegalovirus serostatus. Along with the roughly 710-subject first cohort, a separate validation cohort of over 90 different subjects was used. To predict cytomegalovirus infection status, the study combined high-throughput TCR immunosequencing, statistical association of individual TCRs with disease status, and machine learning. To study patterns of TCR occurrence, a later analysis re-analyzed previously published TCR beta repertoires from around 700 donors and added high-resolution HLA genotyping. In the later analysis, no new phenotypic data were used to find candidate immune exposures; instead, reliance was placed on TCR beta sequences and their occurrence across donors. An earlier analysis of around 640 of the donors used high-throughput TCR beta sequencing to judge whether each TCR beta V gene segment behaved as functional or pseudogenic. Alongside the repertoire data, information on donor age, sex, ethnicity and CMV serostatus was compiled. Genome-wide SNP genotypes for about 55% of the 666 donors were used in a later genetic analysis, which treated that subset as a discovery cohort. Every repertoire in the discovery cohort had been generated on one and the same sequencing platform. Both class I and class II loci were covered by HLA typing, at four-digit resolution. Typing coverage varied by locus: roughly 620-630 donors for A, B, C, DRB1 and DQB1; under 550 for DQA1; some 610 for DPA1; some 470 for DPB1. Because of strong linkage in the cohort, roughly five DR-DQ haplotypes were treated as single units for association and clustering. On average, roughly 240,000 unique TCR beta nucleotide sequences were sequenced per donor among about 400 genotyped donors of the cohort, with 15% to 20% of those sequences being non-productive.

The cohort consisted of approximately 670 healthy bone marrow donors. At the time of sampling, every cohort member was nominally healthy, though immune exposures that went unrecorded were likely present. The donor tested CMV seronegative, placing the donor among the 350 to 400 seronegative members of the cohort. Every donor gave a peripheral blood sample, and the peripheral blood mononuclear cells from that sample were used for TCR beta sequencing. Genomic DNA extraction from the blood cell samples was performed with the Qiagen DNeasy Blood Extraction Kit. Overall results and qualifications from the work: In a later analysis, several top co-occurrence clusters were reported to appear linked to parvovirus B19, influenza, CMV and Epstein-Barr virus. Three of the identified cytomegalovirus-associated TCR beta chains were confirmed in vitro to be specific for cytomegalovirus antigens. Specific HLA alleles were associated with over 15,000 TCR beta sequences at a false discovery rate of 0.05 in a later analysis. The 87-base-pair reads could not distinguish some IMGT-functional V segments, including TRBV6-2 and TRBV6-3, so those segments were excluded. Most TCR sequences were observed very rarely across donors, whereas some public TCRs were present in many individuals. Most CMV-associated TCR beta chains appeared to be HLA-restricted in a later analysis, and the HLA associations seemed to be driven largely by CMV exposure. The classifier was reported to diagnose cytomegalovirus status with high specificity and sensitivity in both the original cohort and the validation cohort. According to a later analysis, TCR association rates differed among HLA loci, with DRB1 alleles showing the most associated TCRs and HLA-C alleles showing the fewest. The cohort was sequenced for TCR beta chains only, and without alpha or paired-chain data the features that could be detected were limited. A further reported finding was that TCR beta sequences accurately predicted the HLA-A and HLA-B alleles for most subjects in the first cohort. The study gave a list of some 150 TCR beta chains associated with cytomegalovirus. The only immune exposure information available for the cohort was CMV serostatus. About 15 rarely observed V segments, including chromosome 9 orphons, were excluded from the earlier analysis of 550 to 700 of the donors because counts were too low. Correlated functional status among segregating V segments might be attributable to linkage disequilibrium, but an unknown experimental factor could not be ruled out. Compared with equally common non-associated chains, HLA-associated TCR beta chains in a later analysis were more clonally expanded and had lower generation probabilities. Strong co-occurrence of HLA alleles, especially DR and DQ, made assigning TCR associations to individual alleles difficult. In an earlier analysis of about 540 of the donors, most TCR beta V segments were observed in productive rearrangements about 87% or about 30% of the time, broadly matching IMGT annotations. The authors suggested that the approach could potentially be generalized to other disease states and immunological phenotypes. Because HLA typing was unavailable for some donors at each locus, only the typed subset was used in association tests. In a later genetic analysis, fewer N-insertions in productive TCRs were reported among donors in an Asian-associated ancestry cluster than the roughly 700-donor mean. Roughly uniform sequencing depth across donors was assumed in presence/absence analyses, although this assumption may not hold. V-gene and J-gene trimming of TCR beta chains was associated with a missense DCLRE1C variant in a later genetic analysis, and the association was replicated in an independent cohort. The sequencing pipeline was judged likely to have produced a cluster of highly shared sequence variants as a technical artifact.

Receptors were amplified or captured by the immunoSEQ multiplex PCR assay. For the multiplex PCR, a mixture combining 60 forward primers for TCR Vbeta segments and 13 reverse primers for TCR Jbeta segments was used. Amplification of the CDR3 region of rearranged TCR beta genes was performed with a multiplex PCR assay on genomic DNA. Amplified TCR beta libraries were sequenced as 87-base-pair reads on the Illumina HiSeq System. In the authors' own workflow: A later analysis tallied around 82 million unique TCR beta chains across the 650 to 750 repertoires, and roughly 11 million of those chains were shared by two or more donors. To remove PCR and sequencing errors, raw reads were error-corrected and collapsed into unique sequences using a nearest-neighbor algorithm that merged closely related sequences. To assign V, D and J gene segments, CDR3 sequences were aligned to IMGT reference sequences. Each retained sequence needed at least a six-nucleotide match to both a V gene segment and a J gene segment. A rearrangement counted as productive if the CDR3 had no stop codons and remained in frame with V and J, and every other rearrangement counted as non-productive. Following IMGT convention, CDR3 was defined as the stretch from the second conserved V-encoded cysteine up to the conserved J-encoded phenylalanine. The earlier analysis of some 580 of the donors excluded any sequence lacking an unambiguous match to a single V gene segment. An earlier analysis of 587 of the donors called V segments functional above 56.7% productive rearrangements and segregating when the between-donor standard deviation exceeded 5%. To diagnose cytomegalovirus status from the catalog of TCR beta chain sequences, a statistical classification framework was built. In a later analysis, TCR nucleotide sequences were compared against IMGT/GENE-DB human TR gene sequences so that V and J genes could be assigned. Using the TCRdist pipeline, a later analysis assigned CDR3 sequences along with most-parsimonious VDJ recombination scenarios. In a later analysis, each TCR beta chain was defined by its CDR3 amino acid sequence together with its V-gene family, and reads without a unique V-gene family were excluded. A later analysis removed roughly 590 highly shared, low-generation-probability nucleotide sequences to deal with suspected cross-contamination and a sequencing artifact. In a later analysis, a clonal expansion index was calculated for each public chain from normalized within-repertoire ranks of inferred template counts. In a later analysis, generation probabilities were computed with a VDJ recombination model fitted to out-of-frame rearrangements, and the resulting probabilities were checked against IGoR. Hypergeometric tests were used in a later analysis to score TCR-TCR, TCR-HLA and TCR-CMV co-occurrence, with a repertoire-size bias correction applied to the TCR pairs. To estimate false discovery rates, a later analysis permuted the HLA or CMV assignments 20 times. A later analysis grouped co-occurring TCRs with DBSCAN, adding TCRdist sequence similarity when clustering within HLA-allele-positive subsets. Co-occurrence clustering excluded repertoires with fewer than 30,000 or more than 120,000 public chains, plus five with anomalous nucleotide sharing. Entries here come from immuneACCESS through TCRdb and include only in-frame sequences with V and J called. Some clones fail to appear in such tables; in the studies checked, an unresolved V gene covers under half of the shortfall, and the cause of the remainder is unknown. The V and J calls and clone size come from that table; D and trimming were worked out from the DNA. A total of approximately 61,000 clones appear in this sample, 55% to 80% of them only once. Of the sample, around 2.7% is held by the ten largest clones.

The CDR3 sequence holds 13 residues, the cysteine and phenylalanine included. The entry retains the CDR3 DNA only, 39 bases that are in frame from base 1. The germline V gene (reference sequence) sets CDR1 to SSHAT and CDR2 to FNYEAQ. Here the chain combines TRBV7-7 and TRBJ2-1, with a tentative D gene TRBD2 over 6 matching bases. The source of this sequence is a woman aged 50 to 65 in good health and CMV-seronegative. Source material: PBMCs. The encoded CDR3 is CASSPGLFNEQFF. The DNA sequence follows: TGTGCTAGCAGCCCGGGACTCTTCAATGAGCAGTTCTTC.